Listed below are T cell receptor beta chains from one sample, sequenced in a study of T cells in Graves' hyperthyroidism and ophthalmopathy. TCRdb re-derived calls from the multiplex PCR reads in MiXCR, one entry per CDR3 protein. The data contain approximately 710,000 distinct CDR3 sequences, roughly 17% of them singletons. The specimen sequenced was blood. The receptors come from a man aged 50 or older with Graves' hyperthyroidism. Both conserved end residues are part of each CDR3. Each record gives: D gene, clone size, CDR3 length, V gene, J gene, CDR3 protein, CDR3 DNA. The D gene is left open where the match is weak. Clone size is shown for a subset of rows, as once, few, many or a class of expanded clone.

D gene: -
clone size: many
CDR3 length: 12
V gene: TRBV10-2
J gene: TRBJ2-7
CDR3 protein: CASSESWREQYF
CDR3 DNA: TGCGCCAGCAGTGAGTCCTGGAGGGAGCAGTACTTC

D gene: -
clone size: -
CDR3 length: 17
V gene: TRBV6-2/TRBV6-3
J gene: TRBJ2-1
CDR3 protein: CASSYYAAGRFYNEQFF
CDR3 DNA: TGTGCCAGCAGTTACTATGCTGCGGGAAGGTTTTACAATGAGCAGTTCTTC

D gene: TRBD1
clone size: few
CDR3 length: 17
V gene: TRBV9
J gene: TRBJ2-3
CDR3 protein: CASSVASGTGPTDTQYF
CDR3 DNA: TGTGCCAGCAGCGTAGCGTCCGGGACAGGGCCGACAGATACGCAGTATTTT

D gene: -
clone size: many
CDR3 length: 13
V gene: TRBV11-2
J gene: TRBJ2-7
CDR3 protein: CASSYIRGNEQYF
CDR3 DNA: TGTGCCAGCAGCTACATCAGGGGAAACGAGCAGTACTTC

D gene: TRBD1
clone size: many
CDR3 length: 12
V gene: TRBV30
J gene: TRBJ2-7
CDR3 protein: CAWSTTGDEQYF
CDR3 DNA: TGTGCCTGGAGTACGACAGGGGACGAGCAGTACTTC

D gene: TRBD2
clone size: many
CDR3 length: 15
V gene: TRBV20-1
J gene: TRBJ2-1
CDR3 protein: CSARPTSGRANEQFF
CDR3 DNA: TGCAGTGCTAGACCGACTAGCGGGAGGGCGAATGAGCAGTTCTTC

D gene: -
clone size: many
CDR3 length: 16
V gene: TRBV11-2
J gene: TRBJ2-7
CDR3 protein: CASSLEVSRGAHEQYF
CDR3 DNA: TGTGCCAGCAGCTTAGAAGTCAGCAGGGGGGCTCACGAGCAGTACTTC

D gene: -
clone size: -
CDR3 length: 15
V gene: TRBV28
J gene: TRBJ2-5
CDR3 protein: CASSLGTVSKETQYF
CDR3 DNA: TGTGCCAGCAGCCTCGGGACCGTTTCAAAAGAGACCCAGTACTTC

D gene: -
clone size: many
CDR3 length: 15
V gene: TRBV2
J gene: TRBJ2-1
CDR3 protein: CASSEMGREFNEQFF
CDR3 DNA: TGTGCCAGCAGTGAAATGGGGCGAGAGTTCAATGAGCAGTTCTTC

D gene: TRBD1
clone size: many
CDR3 length: 14
V gene: TRBV28
J gene: TRBJ2-2
CDR3 protein: CASRGTANTGELFF
CDR3 DNA: TGTGCCAGCAGGGGGACAGCGAACACCGGGGAGCTGTTTTTT

D gene: -
clone size: few
CDR3 length: 12
V gene: TRBV7-2
J gene: TRBJ2-1
CDR3 protein: CASSLSSSRQFF
CDR3 DNA: TGTGCCAGCAGCTTAAGTAGTAGTAGGCAGTTCTTC

D gene: TRBD2
clone size: many
CDR3 length: 18
V gene: TRBV4-1
J gene: TRBJ2-2
CDR3 protein: CASSQVSYSGKNTGELFF
CDR3 DNA: TGCGCCAGCAGCCAAGTATCCTACAGCGGGAAGAACACCGGGGAGCTGTTTTTT

D gene: TRBD2
clone size: -
CDR3 length: 14
V gene: TRBV27
J gene: TRBJ2-7
CDR3 protein: CASTTSGMRYEQYF
CDR3 DNA: TGTGCCAGCACCACTAGCGGGATGAGATACGAGCAGTACTTC

D gene: -
clone size: -
CDR3 length: 14
V gene: TRBV3-1
J gene: TRBJ1-1
CDR3 protein: CASSHADRNTEAFF
CDR3 DNA: TGTGCCAGCAGCCATGCGGACAGGAACACTGAAGCTTTCTTT

D gene: -
clone size: -
CDR3 length: 12
V gene: TRBV19
J gene: TRBJ2-7
CDR3 protein: CASRGLDSEQYF
CDR3 DNA: TGTGCCAGTAGAGGCTTGGATTCCGAGCAGTACTTC

D gene: TRBD1
clone size: -
CDR3 length: 15
V gene: TRBV27
J gene: TRBJ2-4
CDR3 protein: CASSPTGGAKNIQYF
CDR3 DNA: TGTGCCAGCAGTCCCACAGGGGGCGCCAAAAACATTCAGTACTTC

D gene: -
clone size: -
CDR3 length: 14
V gene: TRBV28
J gene: TRBJ1-5
CDR3 protein: CASSLWRSNQPQHF
CDR3 DNA: TGTGCCAGCAGTTTATGGAGGAGCAATCAGCCCCAGCATTTT

D gene: TRBD2
clone size: many
CDR3 length: 14
V gene: TRBV7-9
J gene: TRBJ2-7
CDR3 protein: CASSLSGREREQYF
CDR3 DNA: TGTGCCAGCAGCTTATCGGGGAGGGAGCGAGAGCAGTACTTC

D gene: -
clone size: many
CDR3 length: 13
V gene: TRBV30
J gene: TRBJ1-2
CDR3 protein: CAWRGGSIYGYTF
CDR3 DNA: TGTGCCTGGAGGGGAGGTAGTATCTATGGCTACACCTTC

D gene: -
clone size: many
CDR3 length: 15
V gene: TRBV6-1
J gene: TRBJ2-3
CDR3 protein: CASSYRDPSTDTQYF
CDR3 DNA: TGTGCCAGCAGTTATAGGGATCCTAGCACAGATACGCAGTATTTT

D gene: -
clone size: many
CDR3 length: 16
V gene: TRBV28
J gene: TRBJ2-3
CDR3 protein: CASSPLQGGYTDTQYF
CDR3 DNA: TGTGCCAGCAGTCCCCTGCAAGGCGGTTACACAGATACGCAGTATTTT

D gene: -
clone size: many
CDR3 length: 13
V gene: TRBV20-1
J gene: TRBJ2-7
CDR3 protein: CSARGTDNYEQYF
CDR3 DNA: TGCAGTGCTAGAGGGACAGACAACTACGAGCAGTACTTC

D gene: -
clone size: -
CDR3 length: 15
V gene: TRBV3-1
J gene: TRBJ1-3
CDR3 protein: CASSQGRTTGNTIYF
CDR3 DNA: TGTGCCAGCAGCCAAGGGAGAACTACTGGAAACACCATATATTTT

D gene: -
clone size: many
CDR3 length: 14
V gene: TRBV2
J gene: TRBJ2-7
CDR3 protein: CASSDFVQFDEQYF
CDR3 DNA: TGTGCCAGCAGTGATTTTGTTCAGTTCGACGAGCAGTACTTC

D gene: -
clone size: many
CDR3 length: 12
V gene: TRBV28
J gene: TRBJ2-2
CDR3 protein: CASSSVTGELFF
CDR3 DNA: TGTGCCAGCAGCTCAGTTACCGGGGAGCTGTTTTTT

D gene: -
clone size: many
CDR3 length: 15
V gene: TRBV6-1
J gene: TRBJ1-5
CDR3 protein: CASSEAGGSNQPQHF
CDR3 DNA: TGTGCCAGCAGTGAAGCAGGGGGTAGCAATCAGCCCCAGCATTTT

D gene: -
clone size: many
CDR3 length: 16
V gene: TRBV20-1
J gene: TRBJ2-1
CDR3 protein: CSARDSRVPDYNEQFF
CDR3 DNA: TGCAGTGCTAGAGATTCGCGGGTTCCAGACTACAATGAGCAGTTCTTC

D gene: -
clone size: many
CDR3 length: 15
V gene: TRBV27
J gene: TRBJ1-1
CDR3 protein: CASRVQAAANTEAFF
CDR3 DNA: TGTGCCAGCCGAGTACAGGCAGCTGCGAACACTGAAGCTTTCTTT

D gene: TRBD2
clone size: many
CDR3 length: 16
V gene: TRBV7-9
J gene: TRBJ2-1
CDR3 protein: CASSGAGGSSYNEQFF
CDR3 DNA: TGTGCCAGCAGTGGGGCGGGGGGGAGCTCCTACAATGAGCAGTTCTTC

D gene: -
clone size: -
CDR3 length: 12
V gene: TRBV10-3
J gene: TRBJ2-2
CDR3 protein: CAISGQAGELFF
CDR3 DNA: TGTGCCATCAGTGGACAGGCCGGGGAGCTGTTTTTT

D gene: -
clone size: many
CDR3 length: 15
V gene: TRBV28
J gene: TRBJ2-1
CDR3 protein: CASRNDFRMIDEQFF
CDR3 DNA: TGTGCCAGCAGAAATGACTTCCGGATGATTGATGAGCAGTTCTTC

D gene: -
clone size: many
CDR3 length: 15
V gene: TRBV10-3
J gene: TRBJ1-1
CDR3 protein: CAISDWANVRTEAFF
CDR3 DNA: TGTGCCATCAGTGACTGGGCTAATGTTCGGACTGAAGCTTTCTTT

D gene: TRBD1
clone size: many
CDR3 length: 15
V gene: TRBV5-1
J gene: TRBJ2-7
CDR3 protein: CASMYLGTGPYEQYF
CDR3 DNA: TGCGCCAGCATGTATCTTGGGACAGGGCCCTACGAGCAGTACTTC

D gene: -
clone size: few
CDR3 length: 14
V gene: TRBV11-2
J gene: TRBJ1-1
CDR3 protein: CASSLVDTNTEAFF
CDR3 DNA: TGTGCCAGCAGCTTAGTGGACACCAACACTGAAGCTTTCTTT

D gene: -
clone size: many
CDR3 length: 12
V gene: TRBV20-1
J gene: TRBJ2-1
CDR3 protein: CSARDGHNEQFF
CDR3 DNA: TGCAGTGCTAGAGATGGGCACAATGAGCAGTTCTTC

D gene: -
clone size: many
CDR3 length: 13
V gene: TRBV2
J gene: TRBJ1-2
CDR3 protein: CASRQTLNYGYTF
CDR3 DNA: TGTGCCAGCAGACAGACCCTCAACTATGGCTACACCTTC

D gene: -
clone size: many
CDR3 length: 15
V gene: TRBV28
J gene: TRBJ1-1
CDR3 protein: CASISEEGLRTEAFF
CDR3 DNA: TGTGCCAGCATCTCGGAGGAGGGATTGCGCACTGAAGCTTTCTTT

D gene: -
clone size: few
CDR3 length: 15
V gene: TRBV9
J gene: TRBJ2-3
CDR3 protein: CASSVEWDHTDTQYF
CDR3 DNA: TGTGCCAGCAGCGTAGAATGGGACCACACAGATACGCAGTATTTT

D gene: -
clone size: -
CDR3 length: 14
V gene: TRBV20-1
J gene: TRBJ1-1
CDR3 protein: CSARDLSVNTEAFF
CDR3 DNA: TGCAGTGCTAGAGATCTCTCAGTTAACACTGAAGCTTTCTTT

D gene: -
clone size: many
CDR3 length: 15
V gene: TRBV7-9
J gene: TRBJ2-1
CDR3 protein: CASSLEGGLVNEQFF
CDR3 DNA: TGTGCCAGCAGCTTAGAGGGGGGGTTGGTAAATGAGCAGTTCTTC

D gene: TRBD2
clone size: -
CDR3 length: 14
V gene: TRBV28
J gene: TRBJ2-1
CDR3 protein: CATEDPSGGNEQFF
CDR3 DNA: TGTGCCACAGAGGATCCTAGCGGGGGCAATGAGCAGTTCTTC